This T cell receptor beta chain originates from a study of siplizumab effects on memory and regulatory T cells. Across the study: Paired mixed lymphocyte reactions compared siplizumab about 1.1 ug/mL against no drug.

Assays examined about 100,000 TCR templates per sample. Sequencing used immunoSEQ multiplex PCR; TCRdb keeps in-frame clones, though not all of them. The table shows 9,000 to 13,000 clones, with roughly two fifths occurring only once. The sample holds a few counts of this clone. Antigen specificity is unknown. Cells from the mixed lymphocyte reaction were cocultured for roughly six days at 37°C. Deletions cut 8 bases from V and 4 bases from J, with 17 bases between. CDR1 and CDR2 (germline): MNHEY, SVGAGI. The CDR3 extends over 14 amino acids. The rearrangement uses TRBV6-5 and TRBJ1-2, with D perhaps matching TRBD1 (5 bases). Sample: CFSE-low (dividing) CD8+ T cells sorted from an allogeneic mixed lymphocyte reaction. The receptor comes from a human donor in good health; the cells came from an allogeneic mixed lymphocyte reaction. For the CDR3, the DNA is TGTGCCAGCCTCCCGCAGGGATATGGCTATGGCTACACCTTC. Protein sequence: CASLPQGYGYGYTF.